Listed here are 18 T cell receptor beta chains from one sample, sequenced in a study of T cell repertoires in cytomegalovirus infection. What these receptors recognize is not known. Using its own MiXCR run on the reads, TCRdb lists one record per CDR3 protein. This sample has 160,000 or so distinct CDR3 sequences; about a fifth occur once, and the top ten carry 25%. This sample comprised CD8+ T cells from cultured PBMCs, obtained from culture after CMV antigen stimulation. The receptors shown here come from a human donor in good health (CMV status not recorded). Some clones in this sample may be carry-over from other donors' samples.

This clonotype was observed a few times. The chain has TRBV11-2 and TRBJ2-2, with 9 nucleotides matching TRBD1. V gave up 7 bases and J gave up 6 bases; unmatched junction bases: 12. The germline CDR1 and CDR2 sequences are SGHAT and FQNNGV. The CDR3 runs to 16 residues. The CDR3 sequence: CASISQRDRVAGELFF. The CDR3 DNA is TGTGCCAGCATCTCACAACGGGACAGGGTTGCCGGGGAGCTGTTTTTT. The full variable domain, completed using reference TRBV11-2 and TRBJ2-2, is EAGVAQSPRYKIIEKRQSVAFWCNPISGHATLYWYQQILGQGPKLLIQFQNNGVVDDSQLPKDRFSAERLKGVDSTLKIQPAKLEDSAVYLCASISQRDRVAGELFFGEGSRLTVL.

The chain is built from TRBV27 and TRBJ1-1, with D tentatively TRBD1 (6 bases). This CDR3 has 18 residues. V lost 3 bases, J lost 0 bases, and 20 bases lay in between. Germline values: CDR1 MNHEY, CDR2 SMNVEV (reference sequence). Here the CDR3 DNA reads TGTGCCAGCAGTTTCGTACAGGGCGCACAAATACTGAACACTGAAGCTTTCTTT. Translating it yields CASSFVQGAQILNTEAFF.

This clonotype has a handful of counts. V gene TRBV7-2 combines with J gene TRBJ2-7; possible D gene TRBD2, 5 bases. CDR1 SGHTA and CDR2 FQGNSA come from the germline V gene. CDR3 size: 14 residues. V lost 6 bases and J 0 bases, leaving 12 bases between the germline ends. The CDR3 DNA reads as TGTGCCAGCAGTTTTAACGGGAACTCCTACGAGCAGTACTTC. Protein sequence: CASSFNGNSYEQYF.

This chain links TRBV7-2 with TRBJ2-7; tentative D call: TRBD2 (6 bases). The V end lost 1 base, the J end lost 3 bases, and 10 bases lay between the germline ends. The CDR3 runs 14 residues. CDR1 SGHTA and CDR2 FQGNSA come from the germline V gene. The chain's CDR3 is CASSLGRDIYEQYF. CDR3 nucleotide sequence: TGTGCCAGCAGCTTAGGGCGGGATATCTACGAGCAGTACTTC.

This rearrangement joins TRBV12-3 or TRBV12-4 to TRBJ2-3; D unclear. CDR3 length: 15 residues. The V end was cut by 6 bases, the J end by 3 bases, with 16 bases between. The CDR3: CASSPLGQGTDTQYF. The CDR3 region has the DNA TGTGCCAGCAGCCCCCTAGGCCAAGGGACAGATACGCAGTATTTT.

This clonotype was seen only once. V and J are TRBV6-5 and TRBJ2-3; weak D call: TRBD2 (5 bases). Trimming stripped 7 bases from V and 2 bases from J, with 10 bases between. Germline V CDR1 and CDR2: MNHEY, SVGAGI. The CDR3 is 13 amino acids. The CDR3 sequence is CASTGLNTDTQYF. DNA for the CDR3: TGTGCCAGCACCGGACTTAACACAGATACGCAGTATTTT.

V is TRBV3-1 and J is TRBJ1-2, with a possible D match to TRBD1 (5 bases). V was clipped by 4 bases and J by 2 bases, with 23 bases between them. Germline-derived CDR1 and CDR2 are LGHDT and YNNKEL (reference sequence). The CDR3 extends over 18 amino acids. The CDR3 protein is CASSPPTRGRKRNYGYTF. The CDR3 DNA follows: TGTGCCAGCAGCCCCCCCACAAGGGGAAGGAAGCGGAACTATGGCTACACCTTC.

This clonotype was counted a few times. This sequence joins TRBV12-3 or TRBV12-4 and TRBJ1-5; D ambiguous. Deletions cut 5 bases from V and 10 bases from J, with 12 bases between. The CDR3 length is 12 residues. As DNA, the CDR3 is TGTGCCAGCAGTATGGGGTTAGGACCCCAGCATTTT. Translation: CASSMGLGPQHF.

The V and J genes are TRBV11-2 and TRBJ1-1, with D unresolved. CDR1 and CDR2 (germline): SGHAT, FQNNGV. V was trimmed by 1 base and J by 0 bases, leaving 12 bases between them. This CDR3 has 16 residues. The chain's CDR3 is CASSLGFAVMNTEAFF. The DNA of the CDR3 is TGTGCCAGCAGCTTAGGGTTTGCAGTCATGAACACTGAAGCTTTCTTT.

The chain combines TRBV7-9 with TRBJ1-1; D unclear. Trimming removed 4 bases at V and 4 bases at J, with 7 bases between. This CDR3 spans 12 amino acids. Germline CDR1 and CDR2: SEHNR and FQNEAQ (reference sequence). This CDR3 is CASSSGPTEAFF. In DNA form, the CDR3 reads TGTGCCAGCAGCTCAGGACCCACTGAAGCTTTCTTT.

This clonotype was picked up a small number of times. V gene TRBV20-1 combines with J gene TRBJ1-2; tentative D call: TRBD1 (5 bases). Germline V lookup: CDR1 DFQATT, CDR2 SNEGSKA (reference sequence). The CDR3 has 15 amino acids. Trimming removed 3 bases at V and 0 bases at J, with 14 bases between. The CDR3, as DNA: TGCAGTGCTAGTAAGACAGTAGCTGCTAACTATGGCTACACCTTC. Translating gives CSASKTVAANYGYTF.

This clonotype showed up many times. The CDR3 loop is CASLGTDSTDTQYF. CDR3 bases: TGTGCCAGCCTGGGGACAGATAGCACAGATACGCAGTATTTT. This chain joins TRBV12-3 or TRBV12-4 and TRBJ2-3; 7 positions agree with TRBD1. This CDR3 is built from 14 residues. Trimming removed 8 bases from V and 0 bases from J; junction bases left unmatched: 5.

In regard to this clonotype: Since a much larger clone is just one base distant, this may be a read error. The rearrangement joins TRBV5-4 to TRBJ1-1, with TRBD1 matching over 8 bases. The CDR3 contains 13 residues. Germline V lookup: CDR1 SGHNT, CDR2 YYREEE (reference sequence). The chain's CDR3 is CASSLSGTGEALF. DNA for the CDR3: TGTGCCAGCAGCTTGAGTGGGACAGGAGAAGCTTTATTT. The full variable domain, with the rest looked up from reference TRBV5-4 and TRBJ1-1, is ETGVTQSPTHLIKTRGQQVTLRCSSQSGHNTVSWYQQALGQGPQFIFQYYREEENGRGNFPPRFSGLQFPNYSSELNVNALELDDSALYLCASSLSGTGEALFGQGTRLTVV.

This clonotype showed up just a few times. The chain recombines TRBV6-6 with TRBJ2-2; D is possibly TRBD1 or TRBD2 (6 bases each). V dropped 9 bases and J dropped 5 bases, with 16 bases sitting between them. The CDR3 is 14 residues long. From germline, CDR1 is MNHNY and CDR2 SVGAGI (reference sequence). The CDR3 is CASEGGRATGELFF. CDR3 nucleotide sequence: TGTGCCAGTGAGGGGGGCAGGGCGACCGGGGAGCTGTTTTTT.

The rearrangement uses TRBV20-1 and TRBJ1-6, with D perhaps TRBD1 (6 bases). The germline V gene encodes CDR1 DFQATT and CDR2 SNEGSKA (reference sequence). The V gene lost 0 bases and the J gene lost 3 bases, with 24 bases spanning the gap. CDR3 length: 20 residues. CDR3: CSARDQGPGDPNVYNSPLHF. The DNA of the CDR3 is TGCAGTGCTAGAGATCAGGGGCCAGGGGACCCGAACGTCTATAATTCACCCCTCCACTTT.

This clonotype was picked up a small number of times. V usage is TRBV7-2 and J usage is TRBJ2-1, with D hard to call. In germline, CDR1 is SGHTA, CDR2 FQGNSA. V lost 4 bases to trimming and J lost 0 bases, with 13 bases between them. The CDR3 runs 16 residues. The CDR3 nucleotides are TGTGCCAGCAGCTCCCGGACCGCTAGCTCCTACAATGAGCAGTTCTTC. Its protein is CASSSRTASSYNEQFF.

This clonotype occurred a few times. The V gene is TRBV7-6, the J gene TRBJ1-2; D gene unclear. CDR3 size: 13 residues. In germline, CDR1 is SGHVS, CDR2 FNYEAQ. Trimming pared 2 bases from V and 8 bases from J, leaving 12 bases between. The CDR3 DNA follows: TGTGCCAGCAGCTTACCCGGCTCGGAGGGCTACACCTTC. Protein sequence: CASSLPGSEGYTF.

This chain uses TRBV12-3 or TRBV12-4 with TRBJ1-6; D might be TRBD1 (5 bases). Deletions cut 4 bases from V and 2 bases from J, with 9 bases between. This CDR3 is built from 15 residues. The CDR3 nucleotides read TGTGCCAGCAGTTCCTCGACAGCCTATAATTCACCCCTCCACTTT. This sequence encodes CASSSSTAYNSPLHF.